Each of the 16 T cell receptor beta chains below was sequenced from the same sample in a study of blood T cells in healthy people across ages. PCR was performed a second time for about 6 to 11 cycles using a sample-barcoded 5' primer and a J-beta primer mix. TCRdb called the 5' RACE reads again in MiXCR, with one record for every CDR3 protein. This sample has fewer than 950,000 distinct CDR3 sequences, with roughly 35% found just once. Sequences were obtained from blood. The receptor set was obtained from a man between 18 and 35 years old in good health.

V is TRBV20-1 and J is TRBJ2-6; D remains unclear. The CDR3 sequence is 15 residues long. Germline V gene data show CDR1 as DFQATT and CDR2 as SNEGSKA (reference sequence). The V end was cut by 7 bases, the J end by 0 bases, with 13 bases between. Here the CDR3 DNA reads TGCAGTGTTTGGGTAATTATCTCTGGGGCCAACGTCCTGACTTTC. Protein product: CSVWVIISGANVLTF.

Only a few counts were recorded for this clonotype. The rearrangement joins TRBV28 to TRBJ2-5; TRBD1 aligns across 10 bases. Germline CDR1 is MDHEN and CDR2 is SYDVKM. The CDR3 contains 15 residues. V lost 6 bases and J lost 4; bases outside the gene matches: 8. The CDR3 spells CASRPRDRGGETQYF. CDR3 nucleotide sequence: TGTGCCAGCAGACCCCGGGACAGGGGCGGAGAGACCCAGTACTTC.

The CDR3 coding sequence is TGTGCCTGGAGTCAAAACTATGGCTACACCTTC. This gives the protein CAWSQNYGYTF. This sequence joins TRBV30 and TRBJ1-2; D uncertain. Trimming shortened V by 2 bases and J by 2 bases, and 3 bases separated the two germline ends. The CDR3 extends over 11 amino acids. Germline V gives CDR1 GTSNPN, CDR2 SVGIG (reference sequence).

This clonotype was observed at least ten times. The V gene is TRBV12-3 or TRBV12-4, the J gene TRBJ2-3, with TRBD2 as a possible D gene (6 bases). The V end lost 6 bases, the J end lost 6 bases, and 13 bases lay between the germline ends. The CDR3 loop spans 13 amino acids. CDR3 DNA: TGTGCCAGCAGAGGACCAGGGACTGATACGCAGTATTTT. Translating gives CASRGPGTDTQYF.

The V call is TRBV7-9, the J call TRBJ2-3, with 10 bases lining up with TRBD2. The CDR3 runs to 16 residues. Germline V gene sequence: CDR1 SEHNR, CDR2 FQNEAQ (reference sequence). The trim removed 0 bases at V and 8 bases at J, leaving 8 bases unmatched. The CDR3 nucleotides read TGTGCCAGCAGCTTAGCGGCTAGCGGGGGCCGGGGTACGCAGTATTTT. Amino acid sequence: CASSLAASGGRGTQYF. Complete variable domain (other parts from reference TRBV7-9 and TRBJ2-3): DTGVSQNPRHKITKRGQNVTFRCDPISEHNRLYWYRQTLGQGPEFLTYFQNEAQLEKSRLLSDRFSAERPKGSFSTLEIQRTEQGDSAMYLCASSLAASGGRGTQYFGPGTRLTVL.

With regard to this clonotype: Since a much larger clone is just one base distant, this may be a read error. The V and J genes are TRBV27 and TRBJ1-5; 11 bases are shared with TRBD1. The CDR3 has 16 residues. Germline assignment: CDR1 MNHEY and CDR2 SMNVEV (reference sequence). The CDR3 here is CAGSPGTGGGNQPQHF. CDR3 DNA: TGTGCCGGCAGTCCCGGGACAGGGGGGGGCAATCAGCCCCAGCATTTT.

This clonotype was counted between two and nine times. The CDR3 nucleotides read TGTGCCAGCAGCGCGGACAGGGCAGAGACCCAGTACTTC. Its protein is CASSADRAETQYF. V gene TRBV7-9 combines with J gene TRBJ2-5; 8 bases are shared with TRBD1. Germline V CDR1 and CDR2: SEHNR, FQNEAQ (reference sequence). The CDR3 sequence is 13 residues long. The V gene end was trimmed by 5 bases and the J gene end by 4 bases; junction bases not matched to a gene: 3.

CDR3 amino acids: CASSQSGQGNYEQYF. CDR3 nucleotide sequence: TGTGCCAGCAGCCAAAGCGGACAGGGAAACTACGAGCAGTACTTC. The chain combines TRBV3-1 with TRBJ2-7, with 8 bases fitting TRBD1. The CDR3 sequence is 15 residues long. Germline lookup yields CDR1 LGHDT and CDR2 YNNKEL (reference sequence). Unmatched junction bases numbered 6, after V lost 2 bases and J lost 3 bases.

The rearrangement uses TRBV12-3 or TRBV12-4 and TRBJ1-6, with D possibly TRBD1 on 5 matching bases. The CDR3 spans 15 residues. V was trimmed by 5 bases and J by 7 bases, leaving 15 bases between them. For the CDR3, the DNA is TGTGCCAGCAGTACTCGAGCAGGGAAGAATTCACCCCTCCACTTT. Translating gives CASSTRAGKNSPLHF.

The chain has TRBV4-1 and TRBJ1-6; D uncertain. The germline V and J ends were trimmed by 0 bases and 7 bases, with 10 bases remaining between them. The CDR3 has 15 residues. Germline lookup yields CDR1 MGHRA and CDR2 YSYEKL. DNA for the CDR3: TGCGCCAGCAGCCAAGAAGGCCCGACGAATTCACCCCTCCACTTT. Its translation is CASSQEGPTNSPLHF.

In the case of this clonotype: One base away lies a much larger clone, so this may be a sequencing read error. V usage is TRBV7-9 and J usage is TRBJ2-1; TRBD2 matches 11 bases. The CDR3 consists of 15 residues. Germline values: CDR1 SEHNR, CDR2 FQNEAQ (reference sequence). The CDR3 DNA reads as TGTACCAGCAGCTTCGGACTAGCGGGTGTGTATGAGCAGTTCTTC. Amino acid sequence: CTSSFGLAGVYEQFF.

This clonotype turned up a few times. The J gene is TRBJ1-2, the V gene TRBV5-1; perhaps TRBD1 as D (5 bases). Trimming removed 0 bases from V and 7 bases from J, with 13 bases in between. The V gene's germline CDR1 is SGHRS and CDR2 YFSETQ. The CDR3 is made up of 14 amino acids. CDR3 DNA sequence: TGCGCCAGCAGCTTGGGGGACGTACACTCTGGCTACACCTTC. This codes for CASSLGDVHSGYTF.

This clonotype showed up many times. The chain has TRBV2 and TRBJ2-2; TRBD2 matches 11 bases. CDR3 length: 16 residues. Germline loops: CDR1 SNHLY, CDR2 FYNNEI. J was trimmed by 3 bases and V by 7 bases; bases with no gene match: 7. CDR3 nucleotide sequence: TGTGCCAGCACCTTGACTAGCGGGGCTGACACCGGGGAGCTGTTTTTT. This codes for CASTLTSGADTGELFF.

This clonotype showed up many times. V usage is TRBV29-1 and J usage is TRBJ2-1; D gene uncertain. CDR3 length equals 10 residues. Germline V gene data show CDR1 as SQVTM and CDR2 as ANQGSEA. Trimming removed 7 bases at V and 5 bases at J, with 6 bases between. The DNA for the CDR3 is TGCAGCGCTATTAACAATGAGCAGTTCTTC. It specifies CSAINNEQFF.

With regard to this clonotype: Just one base apart from a much larger clone, this may be a read error. V usage is TRBV5-1 and J usage is TRBJ2-5; D ambiguous. The V gene lost 1 base and the J gene lost 11 bases, with 21 bases spanning the gap. Germline CDR1 is SGHRS and CDR2 is YFSETQ. The CDR3 length is 15 residues. CDR3 region: CASSLLPGYGNEQYF. The CDR3 nucleotides are TGCGCCAGCAGCTTGTTGCCCGGCTACGGCAATGAGCAGTACTTC.

This clonotype was detected only a few times. The V call is TRBV28, the J call TRBJ2-1; D not resolved. Trimming removed 3 bases at V and 6 bases at J, with 9 bases between. Germline V lookup: CDR1 MDHEN, CDR2 SYDVKM. The CDR3 is made up of 13 amino acids. The CDR3 sequence is CASSFGVPNEQFF. In nucleotides, the CDR3 is TGTGCCAGCAGTTTTGGGGTTCCCAATGAGCAGTTCTTC.